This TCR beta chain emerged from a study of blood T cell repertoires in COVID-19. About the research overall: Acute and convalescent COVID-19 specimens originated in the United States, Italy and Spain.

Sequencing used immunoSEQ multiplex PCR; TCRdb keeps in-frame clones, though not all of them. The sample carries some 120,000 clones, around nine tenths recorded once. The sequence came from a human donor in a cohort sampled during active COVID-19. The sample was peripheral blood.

The CDR3, as DNA: TGTGCCAGCAGGCAATTTAGCGGGAGGTCCCACGAGCAGTACTTC. Protein: CASRQFSGRSHEQYF. The gene calls are TRBV2 and TRBJ2-7; 10 bases line up with TRBD2. Germline lookup yields CDR1 SNHLY and CDR2 FYNNEI. The CDR3 loop spans 15 amino acids. Trimming cost V 6 bases and J 5 bases; bases outside gene matches: 10.